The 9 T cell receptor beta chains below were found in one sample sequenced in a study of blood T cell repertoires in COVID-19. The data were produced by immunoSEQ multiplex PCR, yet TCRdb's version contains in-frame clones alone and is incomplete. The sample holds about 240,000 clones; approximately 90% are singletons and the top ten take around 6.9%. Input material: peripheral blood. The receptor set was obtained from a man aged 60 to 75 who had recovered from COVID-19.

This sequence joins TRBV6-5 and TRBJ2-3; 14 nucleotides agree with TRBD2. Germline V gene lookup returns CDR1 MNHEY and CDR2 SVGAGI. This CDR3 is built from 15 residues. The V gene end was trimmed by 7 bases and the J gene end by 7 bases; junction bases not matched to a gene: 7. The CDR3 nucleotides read TGTGCCAGCACTCCGACTAGCGGGGGGGCAAATACGCAGTATTTT. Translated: CASTPTSGGANTQYF.

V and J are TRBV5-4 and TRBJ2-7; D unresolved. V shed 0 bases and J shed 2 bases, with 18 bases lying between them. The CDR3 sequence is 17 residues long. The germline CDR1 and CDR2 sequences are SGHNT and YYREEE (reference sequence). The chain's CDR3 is CASSLDFQRPLPYEQYF. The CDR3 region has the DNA TGTGCCAGCAGCTTGGACTTCCAGCGCCCCCTTCCCTACGAGCAGTACTTC.

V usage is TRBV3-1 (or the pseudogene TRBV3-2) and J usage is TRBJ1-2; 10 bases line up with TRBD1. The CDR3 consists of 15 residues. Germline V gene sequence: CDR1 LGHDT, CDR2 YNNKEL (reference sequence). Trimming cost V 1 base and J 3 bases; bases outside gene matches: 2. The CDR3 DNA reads TGTGCCAGCAGCCAAGCCGGGACAGGGGACTATGGCTACACCTTC. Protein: CASSQAGTGDYGYTF.

The CDR3 DNA follows: TGTGCCAGCAGCACGGGAACCAGCACAGATACGCAGTATTTT. Its protein product is CASSTGTSTDTQYF. The chain joins TRBV7-2 to TRBJ2-3; perhaps TRBD2 as D (5 bases). Looked up from germline, CDR1 is SGHTA and CDR2 is FQGNSA. CDR3 length: 14 residues. The germline V and J ends were trimmed by 5 bases and 0 bases, with 9 bases remaining between them. Variable domain in full (rest from reference TRBV7-2 and TRBJ2-3): GAGVSQSPSNKVTEKGKDVELRCDPISGHTALYWYRQSLGQGLEFLIYFQGNSAPDKSGLPSDRFSAERTGGSVSTLTIQRTQQEDSAVYLCASSTGTSTDTQYFGPGTRLTVL.

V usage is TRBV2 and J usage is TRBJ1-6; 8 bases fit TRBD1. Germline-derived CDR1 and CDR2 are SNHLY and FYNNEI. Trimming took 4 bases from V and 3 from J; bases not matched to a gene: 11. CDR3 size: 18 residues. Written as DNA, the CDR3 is TGTGCCAGCAGTGGTGCTACAGGGGGTCTAATCTATAATTCACCCCTCCACTTT. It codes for CASSGATGGLIYNSPLHF.

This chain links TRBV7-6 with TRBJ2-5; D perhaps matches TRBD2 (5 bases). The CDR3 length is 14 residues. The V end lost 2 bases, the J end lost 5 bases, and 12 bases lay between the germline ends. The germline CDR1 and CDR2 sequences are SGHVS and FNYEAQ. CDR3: CASSLFAGVETQYF. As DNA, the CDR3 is TGTGCCAGCAGCTTATTTGCCGGGGTCGAGACCCAGTACTTC.

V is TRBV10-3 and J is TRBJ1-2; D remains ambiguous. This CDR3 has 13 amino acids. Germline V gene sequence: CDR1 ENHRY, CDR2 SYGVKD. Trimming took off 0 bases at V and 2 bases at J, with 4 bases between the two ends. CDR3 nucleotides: TGTGCCATCAGTGAGTCCGCGAACTATGGCTACACCTTC. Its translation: CAISESANYGYTF.

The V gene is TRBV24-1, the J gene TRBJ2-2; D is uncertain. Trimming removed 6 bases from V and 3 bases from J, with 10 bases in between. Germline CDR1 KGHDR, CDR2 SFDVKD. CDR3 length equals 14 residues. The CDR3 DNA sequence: TGTGCCACCAGTCACCTCACTGACACCGGGGAGCTGTTTTTT. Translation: CATSHLTDTGELFF.

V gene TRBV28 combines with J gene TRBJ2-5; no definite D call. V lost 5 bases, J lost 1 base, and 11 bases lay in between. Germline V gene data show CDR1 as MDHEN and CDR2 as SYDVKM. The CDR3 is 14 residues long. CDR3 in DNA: TGTGCCAGCAGTGATAGAAACTTCCAAGAGACCCAGTACTTC. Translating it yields CASSDRNFQETQYF. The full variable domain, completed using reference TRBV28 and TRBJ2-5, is DVKVTQSSRYLVKRTGEKVFLECVQDMDHENMFWYRQDPGLGLRLIYFSYDVKMKEKGDIPEGYSVSREKKERFSLILESASTNQTSMYLCASSDRNFQETQYFGPGTRLLVL.